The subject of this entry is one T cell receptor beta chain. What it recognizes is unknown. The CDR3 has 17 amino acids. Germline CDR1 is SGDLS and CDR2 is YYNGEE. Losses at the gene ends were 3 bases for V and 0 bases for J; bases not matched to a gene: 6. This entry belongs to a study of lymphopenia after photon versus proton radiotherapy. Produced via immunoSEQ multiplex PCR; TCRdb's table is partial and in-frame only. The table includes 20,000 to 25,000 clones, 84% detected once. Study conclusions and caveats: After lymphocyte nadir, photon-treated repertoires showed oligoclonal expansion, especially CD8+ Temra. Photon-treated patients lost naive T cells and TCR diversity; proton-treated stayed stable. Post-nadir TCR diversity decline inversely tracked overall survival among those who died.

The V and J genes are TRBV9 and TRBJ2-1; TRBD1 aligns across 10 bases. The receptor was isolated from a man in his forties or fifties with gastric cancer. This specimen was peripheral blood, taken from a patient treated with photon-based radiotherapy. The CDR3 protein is CASSGGTGESSYNEQFF. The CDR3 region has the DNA TGTGCCAGCAGCGGGGGGACAGGGGAAAGCTCCTACAATGAGCAGTTCTTC.